Each of the 24 T cell receptor beta chains below was sequenced from the same sample in a study of shared T cell receptors in the human thymus. TCRdb keeps only in-frame clones here, not all; method: immunoSEQ multiplex PCR. The profile shows hundreds of thousands of clones, about 89% of them singletons. This same sample was also taken into another study, of human thymus T cells.

Sequenced: thymocytes. The receptors were sampled from a boy under two years old with a congenital heart defect.

Only one count was recorded for this clone. The rearrangement joins TRBV19 to TRBJ1-6, with D possibly TRBD1 on 6 matching bases. Germline V gives CDR1 LNHDA, CDR2 SQIVND (reference sequence). The V end was cut by 6 bases, the J end by 0 bases, with 12 bases between. The CDR3 runs to 16 residues. CDR3 sequence (DNA): TGTGCCAGTAGCACGGACAGTAGCTCCTATAATTCACCCCTCCACTTT. Protein: CASSTDSSSYNSPLHF.

This clone showed up just a few times. This chain uses TRBV25-1 with TRBJ2-5, with 7 positions matching TRBD1. V lost 5 bases, J lost 1 base, and 7 bases stayed unmatched. This CDR3 contains 15 residues. Germline V CDR1 and CDR2: MGHDK, SYGVNS. For the CDR3, the DNA is TGTGCCAGCAGTTCTCCGGGACAGCTCCAAGAGACCCAGTACTTC. It is translated as CASSSPGQLQETQYF.

This clone was observed a single time. J is TRBJ2-7 and V is TRBV5-6; tentative D call: TRBD2 (5 bases). In germline, CDR1 is SGHDT, CDR2 YYEEEE. CDR3 length: 15 residues. The V end lost 1 base, the J end lost 2 bases, and 13 bases lay between the germline ends. DNA for the CDR3: TGTGCCAGCAGCTTGTTCATGCGGGCTCCCTACGAGCAGTACTTC. Translation gives CASSLFMRAPYEQYF.

This clone was detected only once. The chain joins TRBV29-1 to TRBJ2-1, with 7 bases lining up with TRBD2. The CDR3 totals 14 residues. V lost 5 bases to trimming and J lost 0 bases; unmatched junction nucleotides: 4. Germline V gives CDR1 SQVTM, CDR2 ANQGSEA. CDR3 bases: TGCAGCGTTTGTGAGCGGGGCTCCTACAATGAGCAGTTCTTC. It yields the protein CSVCERGSYNEQFF.

The chain couples TRBV7-2 to TRBJ2-2, with 10 bases lining up with TRBD2. J lost 1 base, V lost 3 bases, and 2 bases had no gene match. The germline V gene has CDR1 SGHTA and CDR2 FQGNSA. This CDR3 has 16 amino acids. CDR3 DNA sequence: TGTGCCAGCAGCTTTAGACTAGCGGGGAACACCGGGGAGCTGTTTTTT. Its translation: CASSFRLAGNTGELFF.

The chain couples TRBV6-1 to TRBJ1-5, with D possibly being TRBD1 (6 bases). Germline V gene lookup returns CDR1 MNHNS and CDR2 SASEGT. This CDR3 has 14 amino acids. V was shortened by 6 bases and J by 0 bases, with 9 bases between the two germline ends. CDR3 DNA: TGTGCCAGCAGACCGGACAGTAGCAATCAGCCCCAGCATTTT. The encoded protein is CASRPDSSNQPQHF.

The rearrangement links TRBV5-1 to TRBJ2-5, with D tentatively TRBD2 (6 bases). The CDR3 covers 16 residues. Germline CDR1 reads SGHRS; CDR2 reads YFSETQ. Trimming removed 4 bases at V and 4 bases at J, with 20 bases between. CDR3 in amino acids: CASSLLGRRAGETQYF. The CDR3 bases are TGCGCCAGCAGCCTGCTGGGGCGTCGAGCGGGAGAGACCCAGTACTTC.

J is TRBJ1-5 and V is TRBV4-3, with 7 bases matching TRBD1. The CDR3 runs 14 residues. V lost 4 bases and J lost 2; bases outside the gene matches: 2. Germline V lookup: CDR1 LGHNA, CDR2 YSLEER. The CDR3 DNA reads TGCGCCAGCAGCCGCGGACAGGGCAATCAGCCCCAGCATTTT. Residues: CASSRGQGNQPQHF.

The chain links TRBV27 to TRBJ1-2, with D maybe TRBD1 (5 bases). CDR1 is MNHEY, CDR2 SMNVEV, per germline (reference sequence). Trimming removed 0 bases from V and 2 bases from J, with 7 bases in between. There are 14 residues in the CDR3. CDR3 nucleotide sequence: TGTGCCAGCAGTTTATCGACAGAGAACTATGGCTACACCTTC. Protein: CASSLSTENYGYTF.

This sequence joins TRBV6-4 and TRBJ2-1; weak D call: TRBD2 (5 bases). Per germline, CDR1 MRHNA and CDR2 SNTAGT. V lost 5 bases and J lost 10, with 15 bases in between. CDR3 size: 13 residues. The CDR3 sequence: CASSKIPLAEQFF. DNA for the CDR3: TGTGCCAGCAGTAAAATCCCCTTAGCGGAGCAGTTCTTC.

As regards this clone: Sequence at one end of the junction differs from germline and may be a read error. This chain links TRBV28 with TRBJ2-7; D is possibly TRBD1 (5 bases). Germline V gene lookup returns CDR1 MDHEN and CDR2 SYDVKM. This CDR3 region has 15 residues. CDR3 DNA: TGTGCCAGCAGTTTAATGCAGGGCTCAACCCACGAGCAGCACTTC. This sequence encodes CASSLMQGSTHEQHF. Based on the CDR3 plus reference TRBV28 and TRBJ2-7, the full variable domain is DVKVTQSSRYLVKRTGEKVFLECVQDMDHENMFWYRQDPGLGLRLIYFSYDVKMKEKGDIPEGYSVSREKKERFSLILESASTNQTSMYLCASSLMQGSTHEQHFGPGTRLTVT.

This clone was counted once. The CDR3 protein is CASSPFGPPDTEAFF. CDR3 bases: TGTGCCAGCAGCCCCTTTGGGCCCCCGGACACTGAAGCTTTCTTT. This chain links TRBV28 with TRBJ1-1; no clear D. The germline gives CDR1 MDHEN, CDR2 SYDVKM. This CDR3 spans 15 amino acids. V lost 6 bases and J lost 3, with 17 bases in between. Looking up the rest from reference TRBV28 and TRBJ1-1 gives the full variable domain: DVKVTQSSRYLVKRTGEKVFLECVQDMDHENMFWYRQDPGLGLRLIYFSYDVKMKEKGDIPEGYSVSREKKERFSLILESASTNQTSMYLCASSPFGPPDTEAFFGQGTRLTVV.

The chain combines TRBV27 with TRBJ1-1; D possibly corresponds to TRBD1 (5 bases). Trimming removed 5 bases from V and 0 bases from J, with 10 bases in between. Germline lookup yields CDR1 MNHEY and CDR2 SMNVEV (reference sequence). The CDR3 is made up of 14 amino acids. Written as DNA, the CDR3 is TGTGCCAGCAGTCAGACAGTTATGAACACTGAAGCTTTCTTT. Its protein is CASSQTVMNTEAFF.

The chain uses TRBV7-9 and TRBJ1-2; D is uncertain. Germline V gene sequence: CDR1 SEHNR, CDR2 FQNEAQ (reference sequence). The CDR3 is 13 amino acids. Trimming cost V 4 bases and J 8 bases, with 14 bases left between them. CDR3: CASSSGGERGYTF. In nucleotides, the CDR3 is TGTGCCAGCAGCTCGGGAGGCGAACGGGGCTACACCTTC.

This chain uses TRBV6-1 with TRBJ1-1; D call uncertain. In germline, CDR1 is MNHNS, CDR2 SASEGT. V was pared by 2 bases and J by 5 bases, with 15 bases between. This CDR3 is 15 amino acids long. As DNA, the CDR3 is TGTGCCAGCAGTGAATTCCCACGTCGTGAGACTGAAGCTTTCTTT. This encodes CASSEFPRRETEAFF.

The chain recombines TRBV5-4 with TRBJ1-1; D uncertain. Germline loops: CDR1 SGHNT, CDR2 YYREEE (reference sequence). V lost 4 bases, J lost 1 base, and 5 bases lay in between. This CDR3 is 12 amino acids long. CDR3 DNA: TGTGCCAGCAGCGTCAAGAACACTGAAGCTTTCTTT. Translated, it gives CASSVKNTEAFF.

Concerning this clone: Other nucleotide sequences from this sample produce the same CDR3. This rearrangement joins TRBV6-6 to TRBJ2-7; TRBD2 is a possible D gene (5 bases). The CDR3 contains 16 residues. V was trimmed by 3 bases and J by 3 bases, leaving 18 bases between them. Looked up from germline, CDR1 is MNHNY and CDR2 is SVGAGI (reference sequence). Here the CDR3 DNA reads TGTGCCAGCAGTTATAAACCTCGGGATAGACACTACGAGCAGTACTTC. Amino acid sequence: CASSYKPRDRHYEQYF.

The chain uses TRBV6-4 and TRBJ1-1; TRBD1 aligns across 7 bases. Germline V lookup: CDR1 MRHNA, CDR2 SNTAGT. The V gene end was trimmed by 2 bases and the J gene end by 11 bases; junction bases not matched to a gene: 8. This CDR3 contains 13 residues. For the CDR3, the DNA is TGTGCCAGCAGTGACGCCGACAGGGTTCGCGCTTTCTTT. Its translation is CASSDADRVRAFF.

V and J are TRBV10-3 and TRBJ2-3; 9 bases map to TRBD2. This CDR3 region has 18 residues. Germline CDR1 ENHRY, CDR2 SYGVKD. Germline trimming cut 0 bases from V and 4 bases from J; bases unmatched to any gene: 11. CDR3 DNA: TGTGCCATCAGTGAGTCCCCCGTGGGCGGGAGGGCCCCAGATACGCAGTATTTT. Encoded protein: CAISESPVGGRAPDTQYF.

The gene calls are TRBV18 and TRBJ1-6; D is unclear. V gave up 3 bases and J gave up 7 bases, with 10 bases separating them. Germline V gene sequence: CDR1 KGHSH, CDR2 LQKENI. The CDR3 sequence is 14 residues long. CDR3 sequence reads: CASSPSLRNSPLHF. CDR3 nucleotide sequence: TGTGCCAGCTCACCTTCGCTGCGGAATTCACCCCTCCACTTT.

The chain joins TRBV7-2 to TRBJ2-1; 8 nucleotides agree with TRBD2. This CDR3 spans 17 amino acids. Germline V gene lookup returns CDR1 SGHTA and CDR2 FQGNSA. Trimming removed 1 base from V and 7 bases from J; junction bases left unmatched: 12. CDR3: CASSLVGPGLVGNEQFF. CDR3 in DNA: TGTGCCAGCAGCTTAGTTGGTCCGGGACTAGTGGGGAATGAGCAGTTCTTC.

V gene TRBV27 combines with J gene TRBJ1-5; TRBD1 aligns across 8 bases. The CDR3 is 14 residues long. Looked up from germline, CDR1 is MNHEY and CDR2 is SMNVEV (reference sequence). J gave up 5 bases and V 6 bases, and 6 bases lay outside the gene matches. For the CDR3, the DNA is TGTGCCAGCAGCCCCCAGGGGGCAGATCAGCCCCAGCATTTT. It encodes CASSPQGADQPQHF.

This chain links TRBV15 with TRBJ2-1; 12 bases match TRBD2. In germline, CDR1 is LNHNV, CDR2 YYDKDF (reference sequence). This CDR3 spans 16 amino acids. The V and J ends lost 2 bases and 10 bases, in that order; junction bases with no gene match: 9. The CDR3 reads CATSRPSSGGVNEQFF. The CDR3 DNA reads TGTGCCACCAGCAGACCGTCTAGCGGGGGGGTTAACGAGCAGTTCTTC.

V gene TRBV29-1 combines with J gene TRBJ1-5, with D possibly TRBD1 on 6 matching bases. The CDR3 totals 15 residues. Trimming removed 1 base from V and 4 bases from J, with 14 bases in between. CDR1 SQVTM and CDR2 ANQGSEA come from the germline V gene. The CDR3: CSVEASSTGNQPQHF. Written as DNA, the CDR3 is TGCAGCGTTGAAGCCTCCTCGACAGGAAATCAGCCCCAGCATTTT.